A single count supports the clone carrying this T cell receptor beta chain. Its antigen is currently unknown. Profiled with immunoSEQ multiplex PCR; TCRdb holds only in-frame clones, not every one. Found here are some 89,000 clones, around 84% of them singletons; the top ten hold approximately 1.5%. These data come from a study of OX40 agonist ivuxolimab in advanced cancers. On the study more broadly: Each patient was given ivuxolimab into a vein every 2 weeks, at 0.01 to 10 mg/kg. Patients in dose escalation had liver, melanoma, kidney or head and neck cancers.

The study's findings and limits: CD4+ and CD8+ blood T cells expanded clonally by week 6 at 0.1 to 3.0 mg/kg. Determination of antigen specificity was not performed for the expanded peripheral T cells.

This specimen was CD4+ or CD8+ T cells sorted from blood, taken in a trial of the OX40 agonist ivuxolimab. The source of this sequence is an adult with an advanced solid tumor such as melanoma, head and neck, liver or kidney cancer.

CDR3 nucleotides: TGTGCCAGCAGTCCCCGGACTAGCGGGGGGACCTTGGCATACGAGCAGTACTTC. Translating gives CASSPRTSGGTLAYEQYF. This sequence joins TRBV27 and TRBJ2-7, with 14 bases that match TRBD2. This CDR3 spans 18 amino acids. CDR1 and CDR2 (germline): MNHEY, SMNVEV (reference sequence). J was trimmed by 4 bases and V by 5 bases; bases with no gene match: 13.